One and the same sample provided the 18 T cell receptor beta chains below, sequenced in a study of identical twins. From the 5' RACE reads, TCRdb called clonotypes with MiXCR, one entry per CDR3 protein. The table shows 600,000 to 800,000 distinct CDR3 sequences, with 21% occurring only once. These same records also appear under a second study, on T cells expressing NK-cell markers.

Specimen: PBMCs. These receptors all stem from a woman under 30 in good health.

This clonotype was seen a handful of times. The V gene is TRBV29-1, the J gene TRBJ2-3; possible D gene TRBD2, 6 bases. Germline CDR1 and CDR2: SQVTM and ANQGSEA. V shed 7 bases and J shed 5 bases, with 19 bases lying between them. The CDR3 runs 14 residues. The CDR3 region has the DNA TGCAGCGCGCCGGGAGCGGGCCCGGGAGATACGCAGTATTTT. Encoded protein: CSAPGAGPGDTQYF.

The V and J genes are TRBV5-1 and TRBJ2-7, with D possibly called TRBD1 or TRBD2 (5 bases each). Germline values: CDR1 SGHRS, CDR2 YFSETQ. The CDR3 is made up of 14 amino acids. With 2 bases removed from V and 7 bases from J, the gap between germline ends came to 16 bases. The CDR3 coding sequence is TGCGCCAGCAGCTTAAGAGGGGTGTCCTCGGAGCAGTACTTC. Translation gives CASSLRGVSSEQYF.

This clonotype turned up a few times. J is TRBJ2-1 and V is TRBV4-3, with a weak D call TRBD2 (5 bases). CDR1 and CDR2 from the germline V gene are LGHNA and YSLEER. This CDR3 is built from 14 residues. V dropped 4 bases and J dropped 4 bases, with 11 bases sitting between them. In nucleotides, the CDR3 is TGCGCCAGCAGCCCCCGGACTTATTACAATGAGCAGTTCTTC. This codes for CASSPRTYYNEQFF.

The V gene is TRBV12-5, the J gene TRBJ2-2; D is unresolved. Trimming removed 0 bases from V and 7 bases from J, with 15 bases in between. This CDR3 comprises 16 residues. CDR1 LGHNT and CDR2 FRNRAP come from the germline V gene. CDR3: CASGLVLGPRIGELFF. CDR3 in DNA: TGTGCTAGTGGTTTGGTACTTGGGCCCCGGATCGGGGAGCTGTTTTTT.

The table lists this clonotype with a few counts. The genes are TRBV11-3 and TRBJ2-7; 9 bases are shared with TRBD1. CDR3 length equals 14 residues. Germline trimming cut 8 bases from V and 2 bases from J; bases unmatched to any gene: 7. From germline, CDR1 is SGHNT and CDR2 YENEEA. CDR3 bases: TGTGCCAGCCGAAAGACAGGGGGGACCTACGAGCAGTACTTC. Protein product: CASRKTGGTYEQYF.

J is TRBJ2-5 and V is TRBV27; a weak D match, TRBD1 (5 bases). V lost 6 bases and J 3 bases, leaving 26 bases between the germline ends. This CDR3 comprises 18 residues. CDR1 MNHEY and CDR2 SMNVEV come from the germline V gene (reference sequence). In nucleotides, the CDR3 is TGTGCCAGCAGCCATCCAGGGAATAATCATCGGTTGAAAGAGACCCAGTACTTC. It is translated as CASSHPGNNHRLKETQYF.

At least ten counts were recorded for this clonotype. The V call is TRBV10-3, the J call TRBJ1-1; D is unresolved. Germline V lookup: CDR1 ENHRY, CDR2 SYGVKD. CDR3 length: 14 amino acids. Trimming removed 6 bases from V and 4 bases from J, with 15 bases in between. The CDR3 sequence is CAISSTTRGTEAFF. The DNA of the CDR3 is TGTGCCATCAGCAGCACAACACGAGGCACTGAAGCTTTCTTT.

The gene calls are TRBV6-5 and TRBJ1-5; TRBD1 is a possible D gene (5 bases). The germline V gene encodes CDR1 MNHEY and CDR2 SVGAGI. The CDR3 is 14 amino acids. V was trimmed by 5 bases and J by 3 bases, leaving 11 bases between them. In nucleotides, the CDR3 is TGTGCCAGCAGTCACCGACAGACCAATCAGCCCCAGCATTTT. It specifies CASSHRQTNQPQHF.

This chain joins TRBV12-3 or TRBV12-4 and TRBJ2-6; D unresolved. Trimming took off 3 bases at V and 4 bases at J, with 4 bases between the two ends. The CDR3 totals 13 residues. CDR3 sequence reads: CASSFQGANVLTF. In nucleotides, the CDR3 is TGTGCCAGCAGTTTCCAAGGGGCCAACGTCCTGACTTTC.

This clonotype showed up just a few times. The gene calls are TRBV20-1 and TRBJ2-3, with 10 bases aligning to TRBD2. Germline V lookup: CDR1 DFQATT, CDR2 SNEGSKA (reference sequence). The CDR3 spans 15 residues. With 3 bases clipped from V and 6 bases from J, the junction kept 9 bases outside the gene matches. This CDR3 is CSASLLAGEADTQYF. The CDR3 nucleotides read TGCAGTGCTAGTCTCCTAGCGGGAGAAGCGGATACGCAGTATTTT.

This clonotype has a handful of counts. The chain uses TRBV7-2 and TRBJ2-7, with TRBD2 as a possible D gene (6 bases). V lost 7 bases, J lost 6 bases, and 19 bases lay in between. Germline assignment: CDR1 SGHTA and CDR2 FQGNSA. This CDR3 is built from 14 residues. The CDR3 reads CASMEGTGSREQYF. The CDR3 DNA follows: TGTGCCAGCATGGAGGGGACGGGCTCTCGCGAGCAGTACTTC. Using reference TRBV7-2 and TRBJ2-7 for the parts outside the CDR3, the full variable domain is GAGVSQSPSNKVTEKGKDVELRCDPISGHTALYWYRQSLGQGLEFLIYFQGNSAPDKSGLPSDRFSAERTGGSVSTLTIQRTQQEDSAVYLCASMEGTGSREQYFGPGTRLTVT.

The V gene is TRBV20-1, the J gene TRBJ1-1, with unresolved D. Between the trimmed V and J ends, which lost 4 bases and 1 base, there was a span of 10 bases. The germline gives CDR1 DFQATT, CDR2 SNEGSKA (reference sequence). This CDR3 is built from 13 residues. The CDR3 DNA follows: TGCAGTGCTAAGGAGGCCCCGAACACTGAAGCTTTCTTT. This gives the protein CSAKEAPNTEAFF.

This clonotype was detected many times. The chain employs TRBV29-1 and TRBJ2-7, with TRBD2 identical over 14 bases. This CDR3 spans 14 amino acids. The junction had 4 bases not matched to a gene; V was cut back by 4 bases and J by 5 bases. CDR1 is SQVTM and CDR2 is ANQGSEA in the germline V gene. In nucleotides, the CDR3 is TGCAGCGTTGGGACTAGCGGGAGGTTGGACGAGCAGTACTTC. It encodes CSVGTSGRLDEQYF.

The chain couples TRBV20-1 to TRBJ2-5; possible D gene TRBD1, 6 bases. Germline values: CDR1 DFQATT, CDR2 SNEGSKA (reference sequence). The CDR3 runs 13 residues. V lost 4 bases and J 7 bases, leaving 16 bases between the germline ends. The CDR3 DNA reads TGCAGTGCTACCCGGGACATAACAGGGACCCAGTACTTC. Translation gives CSATRDITGTQYF.

CDR3 in DNA: TGTGCCAGCGACGGACTAGCGGGGGGCCAAGAGACCCAGTACTTC. Protein product: CASDGLAGGQETQYF. This chain connects TRBV21-1 to TRBJ2-5; the D call TRBD2 from the table was never checked on the DNA. TRBV21-1 is a pseudogene. This CDR3 is built from 15 residues.

The chain carries TRBV18 and TRBJ1-1; D is unclear. The CDR3 runs to 14 residues. The ends were cut back, 3 bases at V and 6 bases at J, with 14 bases in the middle. Looked up from germline, CDR1 is KGHSH and CDR2 is LQKENI. The CDR3 sequence is CASSPPGVTPEAFF. The DNA of the CDR3 is TGTGCCAGCTCACCCCCGGGCGTTACCCCTGAAGCTTTCTTT. Full variable domain (remainder filled in from reference TRBV18 and TRBJ1-1): NAGVMQNPRHLVRRRGQEARLRCSPMKGHSHVYWYRQLPEEGLKFMVYLQKENIIDESGMPKERFSAEFPKEGPSILRIQQVVRGDSAAYFCASSPPGVTPEAFFGQGTRLTVV.

The V gene is TRBV5-5, the J gene TRBJ2-4; D possibly corresponds to TRBD2 (6 bases). Germline values: CDR1 SGHKS, CDR2 YYEKEE (reference sequence). The CDR3 spans 13 residues. V lost 2 bases, J lost 9 bases, and 12 bases lay in between. CDR3 in amino acids: CASSFDRDFIQYF. CDR3 DNA sequence: TGTGCCAGCAGCTTCGACCGGGACTTCATTCAGTACTTC.

This clonotype was seen more than once but under ten times. The chain couples TRBV5-1 to TRBJ2-1; D may be TRBD2 (7 bases). The CDR3 consists of 16 residues. V gave up 0 bases and J gave up 4 bases, with 14 bases separating them. Germline assignment: CDR1 SGHRS and CDR2 YFSETQ. CDR3 sequence reads: CASSLVPGGQYNEQFF. In DNA, the CDR3 is TGCGCCAGCAGCTTGGTTCCGGGGGGACAATACAATGAGCAGTTCTTC.